The entry below gives a single T cell receptor (beta chain) sequence along with its context. The sample belongs to a study of T cell clones after liver transplantation. Study as a whole: Liver transplant recipients had immunosuppression withdrawal attempted within 2 years. At least one year of complete immunosuppression withdrawal without enzymes over twice normal defined tolerance. Standard immunosuppression, with no induction, continued until 12-24 months after transplant.

The data were produced by immunoSEQ multiplex PCR, yet TCRdb's version contains in-frame clones alone and is incomplete. This sample yields 95,000 to 110,000 clones, of which 75% to 90% are seen a single time; 0.85% to 1% belongs to the top ten. Trimming left V 3 bases short and J 4 bases short, with 12 bases between. Germline-derived CDR1 and CDR2 are SGHVS and FNYEAQ. CDR3 length equals 14 residues. The genes are TRBV7-6 and TRBJ1-1; D is unresolved. The clonotype was recovered from a human donor who received a liver transplant. The starting material was CD4+ T cells from blood, obtained before liver transplant. CDR3: CASSLSSGVTEAFF. The CDR3 bases are TGTGCCAGCAGCTTGTCTTCGGGAGTCACTGAAGCTTTCTTT. The variable domain in full, with the rest retrieved from reference TRBV7-6 and TRBJ1-1, is GAGVSQSPRYKVTKRGQDVALRCDPISGHVSLYWYRQALGQGPEFLTYFNYEAQQDKSGLPNDRFSAERPEGSISTLTIQRTEQRDSAMYRCASSLSSGVTEAFFGQGTRLTVV.